This is a list of T cell receptor beta chains from one sample in a study of cytomegalovirus exposure and HLA in healthy donors. Repertoires were generated with immunoSEQ multiplex PCR, while TCRdb's copy carries only in-frame clones and drops some. Of around 150,000 clones listed, roughly four fifths were seen once; the top ten hold under 4%. Material: PBMCs. These receptors originate from a woman aged 40 to 50 in good health and CMV-seronegative. The CDR3 runs from the conserved cysteine through the conserved F or W. Fields, in order: clone size, J gene, V gene, D gene, CDR3 DNA, CDR3 protein. The D gene is left open where the match is weak. Clone size is shown for a subset of rows, as once, few, many or a class of expanded clone.

clone size: -
J gene: TRBJ1-1
V gene: TRBV18
D gene: -
CDR3 DNA: TGTGCCAGCTCACTGACAGATAACACTGAAGCTTTCTTT
CDR3 protein: CASSLTDNTEAFF

clone size: -
J gene: TRBJ1-5
V gene: TRBV6-1
D gene: -
CDR3 DNA: TGTGCCAGCAGTGGACAGATTAGCAATCAGCCCCAGCATTTT
CDR3 protein: CASSGQISNQPQHF

clone size: few
J gene: TRBJ2-7
V gene: TRBV7-2
D gene: TRBD1
CDR3 DNA: TGTGCCAGCAGGAGGGGACAGGAGGGCGACGAGCAGTACTTC
CDR3 protein: CASRRGQEGDEQYF

clone size: -
J gene: TRBJ1-1
V gene: TRBV5-4
D gene: -
CDR3 DNA: TGTGCCAGCAGCTTACAGGGATGGTCCACTGAAGCTTTCTTT
CDR3 protein: CASSLQGWSTEAFF

clone size: few
J gene: TRBJ2-7
V gene: TRBV4-2
D gene: -
CDR3 DNA: TGTGCCAGCAGCCAGGAGCGGACGGGCACCTACGAGCAGTACTTC
CDR3 protein: CASSQERTGTYEQYF

clone size: many
J gene: TRBJ1-6
V gene: TRBV6-1
D gene: -
CDR3 DNA: TGTGCCAGCTTCGATCTCGGGAAAAATTCACCCCTCCACTTT
CDR3 protein: CASFDLGKNSPLHF

clone size: -
J gene: TRBJ2-3
V gene: TRBV4-1
D gene: TRBD2
CDR3 DNA: TGCGCCAGCAGCTCCACTATACTAGCGGGGGCCACAGATACGCAGTATTTT
CDR3 protein: CASSSTILAGATDTQYF

clone size: few
J gene: TRBJ2-7
V gene: TRBV5-6
D gene: TRBD2
CDR3 DNA: TGTGCCAGCAGCTTGGCCGAGCTAGCGGGGGGGGCCTACGAGCAGTACTTC
CDR3 protein: CASSLAELAGGAYEQYF

clone size: -
J gene: TRBJ1-3
V gene: TRBV28
D gene: -
CDR3 DNA: TGTGCCAGCAGCTACCCCCCCTCGGGTGGAAACACCATATATTTT
CDR3 protein: CASSYPPSGGNTIYF

clone size: -
J gene: TRBJ2-5
V gene: TRBV5-1
D gene: TRBD1
CDR3 DNA: TGCGCCAGCAGAGGACAGGGGGCTATCGAAGAGACCCAGTACTTC
CDR3 protein: CASRGQGAIEETQYF

clone size: once
J gene: TRBJ1-4
V gene: TRBV28
D gene: -
CDR3 DNA: TGTGCCAGCACCGAGACAGCGACTGAAAAACTGTTTTTT
CDR3 protein: CASTETATEKLFF

clone size: few
J gene: TRBJ2-5
V gene: TRBV7-2
D gene: -
CDR3 DNA: TGTGCCAGCAGCTTATCCAGGGAAGAGACCCAGTACTTC
CDR3 protein: CASSLSREETQYF

clone size: once
J gene: TRBJ1-5
V gene: TRBV27
D gene: -
CDR3 DNA: TGTGCCAGCAGTTTAGGGGGGAACAATCAGCCCCAGCATTTT
CDR3 protein: CASSLGGNNQPQHF

clone size: once
J gene: TRBJ2-2
V gene: TRBV5-1
D gene: TRBD2
CDR3 DNA: TGCGCCAGCAGCGAGGGACTAGCGGGGGGATTCGCCGGGGAGCTGTTTTTT
CDR3 protein: CASSEGLAGGFAGELFF

clone size: -
J gene: TRBJ1-4
V gene: TRBV7-2
D gene: TRBD1
CDR3 DNA: TGTGCCAGCAAAAGACAGGGGCATGAAAAACTGTTTTTT
CDR3 protein: CASKRQGHEKLFF

clone size: -
J gene: TRBJ1-5
V gene: TRBV19
D gene: -
CDR3 DNA: TGTGCCAGTAGCGGTACAGGGTCACAGCAGCCCCAGCATTTT
CDR3 protein: CASSGTGSQQPQHF

clone size: -
J gene: TRBJ2-3
V gene: TRBV5-1
D gene: -
CDR3 DNA: TGCGCCAGCAGCAAAAACGACAGACTGAACACAGATACGCAGTATTTT
CDR3 protein: CASSKNDRLNTDTQYF

clone size: -
J gene: TRBJ1-4
V gene: TRBV5-5
D gene: TRBD1
CDR3 DNA: TGTGCCAGCACCGAGGGACAGGGAATAAGGTTCGGTGAAAAACTGTTTTTT
CDR3 protein: CASTEGQGIRFGEKLFF

clone size: -
J gene: TRBJ1-2
V gene: TRBV9
D gene: TRBD1
CDR3 DNA: TGTGCCAGCAGCGTGGCCGGGACAGGGGGTTTTGAGGGCTACACCTTC
CDR3 protein: CASSVAGTGGFEGYTF

clone size: few
J gene: TRBJ2-7
V gene: TRBV10-3
D gene: -
CDR3 DNA: TGTGCCATCAGCGACCCCAGGAAAGTACCCTACGAGCAGTACTTC
CDR3 protein: CAISDPRKVPYEQYF

clone size: -
J gene: TRBJ1-2
V gene: TRBV6-5
D gene: TRBD1
CDR3 DNA: TGTGCCAGCAGACCGGGACAGTCCTATGGCTACACCTTC
CDR3 protein: CASRPGQSYGYTF

clone size: -
J gene: TRBJ2-7
V gene: TRBV7-6
D gene: -
CDR3 DNA: TGTGCCAGCAGCTTAGACTCCCGAGCAGGAAACTACGAGCAGTACTTC
CDR3 protein: CASSLDSRAGNYEQYF

clone size: -
J gene: TRBJ2-3
V gene: TRBV11-2
D gene: -
CDR3 DNA: TGTGCCAGCAGCCGGGGGGCCGACACAGATACGCAGTATTTT
CDR3 protein: CASSRGADTDTQYF

clone size: -
J gene: TRBJ2-1
V gene: TRBV5-1
D gene: TRBD2
CDR3 DNA: TGCGCCAGCAGCTTGTTAGCGGGGGCCCAAAGTGAGCAGTTCTTC
CDR3 protein: CASSLLAGAQSEQFF

clone size: few
J gene: TRBJ2-7
V gene: TRBV2
D gene: -
CDR3 DNA: TGTGCCAGCACAGACTCTGCCTACGAGCAGTACTTC
CDR3 protein: CASTDSAYEQYF

clone size: -
J gene: TRBJ1-2
V gene: TRBV7-2
D gene: -
CDR3 DNA: TGTGCCGGAGGACGAAGGCACACCTTC
CDR3 protein: CAGGRRHTF

clone size: -
J gene: TRBJ1-3
V gene: TRBV7-9
D gene: -
CDR3 DNA: TGTGCCAGCAGCTTAGGGGCATCAGGCGGAAACACCATATATTTT
CDR3 protein: CASSLGASGGNTIYF

clone size: -
J gene: TRBJ1-4
V gene: TRBV6-5
D gene: -
CDR3 DNA: TGTGCCAGCAGTTACGGGCAGGGCAGCTTTGGGGAAAAACTGTTTTTT
CDR3 protein: CASSYGQGSFGEKLFF

clone size: -
J gene: TRBJ1-6
V gene: TRBV18
D gene: -
CDR3 DNA: TGTGCCAGCTCACCTTCAGGGGCGATCAATTCACCCCTCCACTTT
CDR3 protein: CASSPSGAINSPLHF

clone size: few
J gene: TRBJ1-3
V gene: TRBV5-4
D gene: -
CDR3 DNA: TGTGCCAGCAGCTTCTCTAGCTCTGGAAACACCATATATTTT
CDR3 protein: CASSFSSSGNTIYF

clone size: -
J gene: TRBJ2-2
V gene: TRBV4-1
D gene: TRBD1
CDR3 DNA: TGCGCCAGCAGCCAAGGGCGTTTTAGGACAGGGTATCGCGCGAACACCGGGGAGCTGTTTTTT
CDR3 protein: CASSQGRFRTGYRANTGELFF

clone size: -
J gene: TRBJ2-1
V gene: TRBV5-4
D gene: TRBD1
CDR3 DNA: TGTGCCAGCAGCGGAAACAGGGGGGCGGACAATGAGCAGTTCTTC
CDR3 protein: CASSGNRGADNEQFF

clone size: -
J gene: TRBJ1-2
V gene: TRBV19
D gene: -
CDR3 DNA: TGTGCCAGTAGGGGCAGGGAATCCTATGGCTACACCTTC
CDR3 protein: CASRGRESYGYTF

clone size: -
J gene: TRBJ2-7
V gene: TRBV27
D gene: TRBD2
CDR3 DNA: TGTGCCAGCAGATCCGCCGGGGGGGCGAGGAACGAGCAGTACTTC
CDR3 protein: CASRSAGGARNEQYF

clone size: -
J gene: TRBJ1-4
V gene: TRBV19
D gene: -
CDR3 DNA: TGTGCCAGTAGTATAGTCCGGGAAAAACTGTTTTTT
CDR3 protein: CASSIVREKLFF

clone size: few
J gene: TRBJ1-1
V gene: TRBV2
D gene: -
CDR3 DNA: TGTGCCAGCAAACGAGCCCGAGGTTCTGGGGGGATTGAAACTTTCTTT
CDR3 protein: CASKRARGSGGIETFF

clone size: -
J gene: TRBJ1-1
V gene: TRBV27
D gene: -
CDR3 DNA: TGTGCCAGCAGTCTCCTCCAGACAGGAGTGAACACTGAAGCTTTCTTT
CDR3 protein: CASSLLQTGVNTEAFF

clone size: once
J gene: TRBJ1-1
V gene: TRBV29-1
D gene: -
CDR3 DNA: TGCAGCGTTGTGGCAGGGCCGAACACTGAAGCTTTCTTT
CDR3 protein: CSVVAGPNTEAFF

clone size: -
J gene: TRBJ1-3
V gene: TRBV28
D gene: TRBD1
CDR3 DNA: TGTGCCAGCGGGGGGACAGGGGTAGGAGGAAACACCATATATTTT
CDR3 protein: CASGGTGVGGNTIYF

clone size: -
J gene: TRBJ2-3
V gene: TRBV7-9
D gene: TRBD2
CDR3 DNA: TGTGCCAGCTACAGACTAGCGGGAGATTATACGCAGTATTTT
CDR3 protein: CASYRLAGDYTQYF

clone size: few
J gene: TRBJ1-4
V gene: TRBV5-1
D gene: -
CDR3 DNA: TGCGCCAGCAGCGTCACACGTTCAACTAATGAAAAACTGTTTTTT
CDR3 protein: CASSVTRSTNEKLFF

clone size: -
J gene: TRBJ1-2
V gene: TRBV28
D gene: TRBD1
CDR3 DNA: TGTGCCAGCAGGGCCGGACAGGGCGGCTATGGCTACACCTTC
CDR3 protein: CASRAGQGGYGYTF

clone size: -
J gene: TRBJ2-2
V gene: TRBV6-4
D gene: TRBD2
CDR3 DNA: TGTGCCAGCAGTGTTCAGCGGGGGGGCCGGGAGCTGTTTTTT
CDR3 protein: CASSVQRGGRELFF

clone size: -
J gene: TRBJ1-2
V gene: TRBV7-9
D gene: -
CDR3 DNA: TGTGCCAGCAGCTTAGGTATGAGCCGAGAACTAGGCTACACCTTC
CDR3 protein: CASSLGMSRELGYTF

clone size: -
J gene: TRBJ1-2
V gene: TRBV5-1
D gene: TRBD1
CDR3 DNA: TGCGCCAGCAGCTTTGCGCCCGGGACAGACTATGGCTACACCTTC
CDR3 protein: CASSFAPGTDYGYTF